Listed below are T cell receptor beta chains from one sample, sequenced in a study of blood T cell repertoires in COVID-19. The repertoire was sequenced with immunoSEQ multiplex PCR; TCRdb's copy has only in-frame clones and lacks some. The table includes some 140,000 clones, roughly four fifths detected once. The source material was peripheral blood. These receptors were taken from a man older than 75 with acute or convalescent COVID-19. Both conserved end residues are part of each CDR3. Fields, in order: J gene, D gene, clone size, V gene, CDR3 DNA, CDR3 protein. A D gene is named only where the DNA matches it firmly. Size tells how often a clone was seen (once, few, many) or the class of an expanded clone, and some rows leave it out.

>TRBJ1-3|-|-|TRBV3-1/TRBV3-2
TGTGCCAGCAGCCAAGCACAGGGTAGGTTGGGAAACACCATATATTTT
CASSQAQGRLGNTIYF
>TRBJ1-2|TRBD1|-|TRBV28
TGTGCCAGTCGGACAGGGTTGATTGGCTACACCTTC
CASRTGLIGYTF
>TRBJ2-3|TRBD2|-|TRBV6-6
TGTGCCAGCAGTTACTCGAGCGGGGTGAGCACAGATACGCAGTATTTT
CASSYSSGVSTDTQYF
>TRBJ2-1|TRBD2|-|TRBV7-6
TGTGCCAGCAGCTTAGACCCTAGCGGGCCAACCTCTTACAATGAGCAGTTCTTC
CASSLDPSGPTSYNEQFF
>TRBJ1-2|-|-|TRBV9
TGTGCCAGCAGCGTAGGTGTAGGGGGTGGTTATGGCTACACCTTC
CASSVGVGGGYGYTF
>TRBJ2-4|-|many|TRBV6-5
TGTGCCAGCAGTTACGCGGGACAGAACAAAAACATTCAGTACTTC
CASSYAGQNKNIQYF
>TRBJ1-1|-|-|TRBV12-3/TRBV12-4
TGTGCCAGCAGTACCCTACAGGGAACTGAAGCTTTCTTT
CASSTLQGTEAFF
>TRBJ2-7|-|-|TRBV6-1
TGTGCCAGCAGTGAATTTCCGGGAACCTACGAGCAGTACTTC
CASSEFPGTYEQYF
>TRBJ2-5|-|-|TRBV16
TGTGCCAGCAGCCTCCAAGGGGGTCAAGAGACCCAGTACTTC
CASSLQGGQETQYF
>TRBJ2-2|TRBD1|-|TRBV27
TGTGCCAGCACGTACTTTAGGGACAGGGGAACCGGGGAGCTGTTTTTT
CASTYFRDRGTGELFF
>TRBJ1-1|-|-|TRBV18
TGTGCCAGCTCACCCCCCCACCAGGAGAACACTGAAGCTTTCTTT
CASSPPHQENTEAFF
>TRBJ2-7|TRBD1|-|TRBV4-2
TGTGCCAGCAGCCAAGAGGGGATTGAGACAGGGGCCTACGAGCAGTACTTC
CASSQEGIETGAYEQYF
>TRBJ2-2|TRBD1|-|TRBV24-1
TGTGCCACCAGTGAGTACAGGGGACCCGGGGAGCTGTTTTTT
CATSEYRGPGELFF
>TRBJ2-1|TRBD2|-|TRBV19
TGTGCCAGTAGTGAGCGGGGGGGCAGTGAGCAGTTCTTC
CASSERGGSEQFF
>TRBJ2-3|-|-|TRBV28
TGTGCCACCGAAGGACAACAAGATACGCAGTATTTT
CATEGQQDTQYF
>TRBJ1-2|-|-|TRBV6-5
TGTGCCAGCAGTAGGACAACTAACTATGGCTACACCTTC
CASSRTTNYGYTF
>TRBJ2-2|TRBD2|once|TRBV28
TGTGCCGTATCCCCGGGGGGGGAGGACACCGGGGAGCTGTTTTTT
CAVSPGGEDTGELFF
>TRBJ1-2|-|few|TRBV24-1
TGTGCCACCAGTCGCGGAGCCAACTATGGCTACACCTTC
CATSRGANYGYTF
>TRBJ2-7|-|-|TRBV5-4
TGTGCCAGCAGCTTGGCGGGTCCCTTCGGCGAGCAGTACTTC
CASSLAGPFGEQYF
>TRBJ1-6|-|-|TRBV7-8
TGTGCCAGCAGCTTGCAACCGAGGGAGAATTCACCCCTCCACTTT
CASSLQPRENSPLHF
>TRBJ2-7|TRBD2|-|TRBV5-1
TGCGCCAGCAGCGCTAGCGGCGGGAACTCCTACGAGCAGTACTTC
CASSASGGNSYEQYF
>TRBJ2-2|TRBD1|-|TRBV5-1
TGCGCCAGCAGCAAGGGACAGGGGACAACCACCGGGGAGCTGTTTTTT
CASSKGQGTTTGELFF
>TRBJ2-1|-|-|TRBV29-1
TGCAGCGTGGGGAGAGGCGATGAGCAGTTCTTC
CSVGRGDEQFF
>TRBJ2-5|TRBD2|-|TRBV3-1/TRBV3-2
TGTGCCAGCAGCGCCCATAGCGGGGGGGCCCGAGAGACCCAGTACTTC
CASSAHSGGARETQYF
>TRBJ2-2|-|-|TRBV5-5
TGTGCCAGCAGCTTGGATGAGTACACCGGGGAGCTGTTTTTT
CASSLDEYTGELFF
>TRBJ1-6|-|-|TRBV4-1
TGCGCCAGCAGCCAAGATACCCCAAAAGCTTCACCCCTCCACTTT
CASSQDTPKASPLHF
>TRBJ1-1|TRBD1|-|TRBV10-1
TGCGCCAGCAGTGAGAGGCAGGGGGCGGACACTGAAGCTTTCTTT
CASSERQGADTEAFF
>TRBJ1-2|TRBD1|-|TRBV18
TGTGCCAGCTCGCCTACCGGGACAGGGGGCAGGGACTATGGCTACACCTTC
CASSPTGTGGRDYGYTF
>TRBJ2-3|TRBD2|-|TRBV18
TGTGCCAGCTCACCATCAGGGAGGGGCATTGATACGCAGTATTTT
CASSPSGRGIDTQYF
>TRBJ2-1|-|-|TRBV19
TGTGCCAGTACCCCAAGGGGCCGCTTTGAGCAGTTCTTC
CASTPRGRFEQFF
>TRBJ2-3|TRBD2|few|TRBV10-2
TGCGCCAGCAGTGTAGCGGGGGGGCCGGATACGCAGTATTTT
CASSVAGGPDTQYF
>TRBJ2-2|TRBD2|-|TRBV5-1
TGCGCCAGCAGCTATATTAGCGGGGCCGGCACCGGGGAGCTGTTTTTT
CASSYISGAGTGELFF
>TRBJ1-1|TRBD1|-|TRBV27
TGTGCCAGCAAACCGGGACAGGGGGCGGGTACTGAAGCTTTCTTT
CASKPGQGAGTEAFF
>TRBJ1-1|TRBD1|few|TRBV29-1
TGCAGCGTTCGACGTCAGGGGGCTGAAGCTTTCTTT
CSVRRQGAEAFF
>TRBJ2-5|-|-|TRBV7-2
TGTGCCAGCAGCGCTCGACACTTCTCGGAAGAGACCCAGTACTTC
CASSARHFSEETQYF
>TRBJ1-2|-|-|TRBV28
TGTGCCAGCAGTTTGGAGGGAGTCTATGGCTACACCTTC
CASSLEGVYGYTF